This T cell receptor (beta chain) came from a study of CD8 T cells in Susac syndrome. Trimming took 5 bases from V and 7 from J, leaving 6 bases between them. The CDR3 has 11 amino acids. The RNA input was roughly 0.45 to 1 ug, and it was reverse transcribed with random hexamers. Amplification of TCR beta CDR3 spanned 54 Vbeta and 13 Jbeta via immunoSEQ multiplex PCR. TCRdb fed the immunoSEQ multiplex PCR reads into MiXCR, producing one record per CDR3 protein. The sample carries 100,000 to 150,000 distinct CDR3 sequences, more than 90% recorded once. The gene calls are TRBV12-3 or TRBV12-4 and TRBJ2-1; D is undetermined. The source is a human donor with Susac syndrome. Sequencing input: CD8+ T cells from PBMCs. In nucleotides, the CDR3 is TGTGCCAGCAGTATGTCGAATGAGCAGTTCTTC. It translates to CASSMSNEQFF.